Listed below are T cell receptor beta chains from one sample, sequenced in a study of cytomegalovirus exposure and HLA in healthy donors. Profiled with immunoSEQ multiplex PCR; TCRdb holds only in-frame clones, not every one. The sample lists around 120,000 clones; under 85% were seen once. Sequenced material: PBMCs. The receptors originated from a boy aged 5-17 years in good health and CMV-seronegative. The CDR3 runs from the conserved cysteine through the conserved F or W. A D gene is named only where the DNA matches it firmly. Size is stated for part of the rows, as once, few or many counts, or as a class when the clone is expanded.

j_call,d_call,clone_size,v_call,cdr3_aa,cdr3_nt
TRBJ2-2,TRBD1,-,TRBV27,CASSPDRGLPGELFF,TGTGCCAGCAGTCCTGACAGGGGGCTACCCGGGGAGCTGTTTTTT
TRBJ2-3,TRBD2,-,TRBV9,CASSVGVGSGGARDTQYF,TGTGCCAGCAGCGTAGGGGTGGGTAGCGGGGGGGCGCGTGATACGCAGTATTTT
TRBJ1-2,TRBD1,-,TRBV5-6,CASTYRGRLGYGYTF,TGTGCCAGCACTTACAGGGGGCGATTGGGCTATGGCTACACCTTC
TRBJ2-5,TRBD1,-,TRBV6-4,CASNGDRAKKETQYF,TGTGCCAGCAATGGGGACAGGGCCAAAAAAGAGACCCAGTACTTC
TRBJ1-1,-,-,TRBV6-5,CASSYRAQGEAFF,TGTGCCAGCAGTTACAGGGCCCAGGGAGAAGCTTTCTTT
TRBJ1-2,-,-,TRBV27,CASSLEGRGRGYTF,TGTGCCAGCAGTTTAGAAGGCAGGGGTCGTGGCTACACCTTC
TRBJ1-4,TRBD1,-,TRBV27,CASSQRTGWEGKLFF,TGTGCCAGCAGTCAAAGGACAGGGTGGGAGGGAAAACTGTTTTTT
TRBJ1-1,-,-,TRBV2,CASRSHPNTEAFF,TGTGCCAGCAGGTCACACCCGAACACTGAAGCTTTCTTT
TRBJ1-4,-,-,TRBV6-1,CASSDRVSVAREKLFF,TGTGCCAGCAGTGACAGGGTTTCCGTGGCTCGTGAAAAACTGTTTTTT
TRBJ2-3,-,-,TRBV19,CASNGGTDTQYF,TGTGCCAGTAACGGGGGAACAGATACGCAGTATTTT
TRBJ2-1,-,-,TRBV9,CASSVAAGGGPPNEQFF,TGTGCCAGCAGCGTAGCAGCTGGGGGAGGACCTCCCAATGAGCAGTTCTTC
TRBJ2-3,TRBD1,-,TRBV27,CASSGTGGWADTQYF,TGTGCCAGCAGCGGAACAGGGGGTTGGGCAGATACGCAGTATTTT
TRBJ1-3,TRBD1,few,TRBV5-1,CASSLGDRGNTIYF,TGCGCCAGCAGCTTGGGGGACAGGGGGAACACCATATATTTT
TRBJ2-5,TRBD1,-,TRBV14,CASSRTGGETQYF,TGTGCCAGCAGTCGGACAGGAGGAGAGACCCAGTACTTC
TRBJ1-5,TRBD1,-,TRBV6-6,CASSSRQGGYHQPQHF,TGTGCCAGCAGTTCAAGACAGGGGGGATATCATCAGCCCCAGCATTTT
TRBJ1-2,TRBD1,-,TRBV27,CASSLGGRGSGYTF,TGTGCCAGCAGTTTAGGCGGCAGGGGGAGCGGCTACACCTTC
TRBJ1-5,-,few,TRBV9,CASSAGDSNQPQHF,TGTGCCAGCAGCGCGGGAGATAGCAATCAGCCCCAGCATTTT
TRBJ2-2,-,-,TRBV5-1,CASSQGGGFTGELFF,TGCGCCAGCAGCCAGGGAGGGGGATTCACCGGGGAGCTGTTTTTT
TRBJ2-1,TRBD2,-,TRBV18,CASSPMASGSNEQFF,TGTGCCAGCTCACCAATGGCTAGCGGGAGTAATGAGCAGTTCTTC
TRBJ2-2,TRBD2,-,TRBV9,CASSVRGGLTNTGELFF,TGTGCCAGCAGCGTCCGGGGGGGGCTTACAAACACCGGGGAGCTGTTTTTT
TRBJ2-7,-,-,TRBV5-4,CASSFMSLEQYF,TGTGCCAGCAGCTTTATGAGTCTCGAGCAGTACTTC
TRBJ1-2,-,-,TRBV5-6,CASSFVDSANYGYTF,TGTGCCAGCAGCTTTGTAGACAGCGCTAACTATGGCTACACCTTC
TRBJ1-1,-,-,TRBV29-1,CSVAGKRGTEAFF,TGCAGCGTTGCGGGAAAGCGGGGCACTGAAGCTTTCTTT
TRBJ1-3,-,few,TRBV6-5,CASSYSTGSGNTIYF,TGTGCCAGCAGTTACTCTACAGGGTCTGGAAACACCATATATTTT
TRBJ2-1,TRBD2,-,TRBV7-9,CASSFPGGVDEQFF,TGTGCCAGCAGCTTTCCGGGAGGGGTAGATGAGCAGTTCTTC
TRBJ2-3,TRBD2,once,TRBV29-1,CSVDKAGSNTDTQYF,TGCAGCGTTGACAAAGCGGGATCTAACACAGATACGCAGTATTTT